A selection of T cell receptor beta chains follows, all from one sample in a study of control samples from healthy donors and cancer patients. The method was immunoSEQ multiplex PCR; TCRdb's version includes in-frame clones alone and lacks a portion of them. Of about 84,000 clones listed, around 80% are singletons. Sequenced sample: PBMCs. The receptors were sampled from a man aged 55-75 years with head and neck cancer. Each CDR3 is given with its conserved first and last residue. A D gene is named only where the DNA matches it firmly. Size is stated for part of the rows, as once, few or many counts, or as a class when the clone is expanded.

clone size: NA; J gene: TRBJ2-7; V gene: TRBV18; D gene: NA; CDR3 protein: CASSPPGVYEQYF; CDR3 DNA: TGTGCCAGCTCACCACCGGGGGTCTACGAGCAGTACTTC
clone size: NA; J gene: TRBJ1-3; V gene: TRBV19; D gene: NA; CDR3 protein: CASSLEGGPGNTIYF; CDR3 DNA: TGTGCCAGTAGCCTTGAAGGGGGACCTGGAAACACCATATATTTT
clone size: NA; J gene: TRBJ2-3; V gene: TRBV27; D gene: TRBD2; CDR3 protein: CASSTLSGRIKDTQYF; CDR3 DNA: TGTGCCAGCAGTACCCTAAGCGGGAGGATTAAAGATACGCAGTATTTT
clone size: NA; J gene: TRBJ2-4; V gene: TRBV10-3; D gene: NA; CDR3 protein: CAISDGQLNIQYF; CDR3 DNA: TGTGCCATCAGTGACGGACAGCTAAACATTCAGTACTTC
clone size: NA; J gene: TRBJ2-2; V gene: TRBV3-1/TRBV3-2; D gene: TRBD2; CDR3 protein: CASSLRTSGRTGELFF; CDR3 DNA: TGTGCCAGCAGCCTCCGGACTAGCGGGAGAACCGGGGAGCTGTTTTTT
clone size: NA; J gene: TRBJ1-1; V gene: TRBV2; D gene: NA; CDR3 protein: CASIQGRMNTEAFF; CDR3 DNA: TGTGCCAGCATCCAGGGCCGCATGAACACTGAAGCTTTCTTT
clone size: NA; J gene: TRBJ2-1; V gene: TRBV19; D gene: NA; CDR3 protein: CASMEGFGYNEQFF; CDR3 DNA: TGTGCCAGTATGGAGGGGTTTGGGTACAATGAGCAGTTCTTC
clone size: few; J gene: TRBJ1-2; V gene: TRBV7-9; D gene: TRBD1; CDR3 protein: CASSPWTGGASYGYTF; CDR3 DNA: TGTGCCAGCAGTCCGTGGACAGGGGGCGCGAGCTATGGCTACACCTTC
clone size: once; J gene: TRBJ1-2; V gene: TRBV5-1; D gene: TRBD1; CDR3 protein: CASRLGQGSRYTF; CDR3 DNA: TGCGCCAGCAGGTTGGGACAGGGCAGCCGCTACACCTTC
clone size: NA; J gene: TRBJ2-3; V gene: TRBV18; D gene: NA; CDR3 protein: CASSPVTGLSTDTQYF; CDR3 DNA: TGTGCCAGCTCACCGGTGACGGGCCTCAGCACAGATACGCAGTATTTT
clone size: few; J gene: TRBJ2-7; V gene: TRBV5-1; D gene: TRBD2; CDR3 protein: CASSPTPGLAGEQYF; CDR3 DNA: TGCGCCAGCAGCCCGACACCGGGACTAGCGGGTGAGCAGTACTTC
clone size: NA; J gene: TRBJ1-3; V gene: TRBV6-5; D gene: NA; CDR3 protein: CASSYRDPRPGNTIYF; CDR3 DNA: TGTGCCAGCAGTTATAGGGACCCAAGGCCTGGAAACACCATATATTTT
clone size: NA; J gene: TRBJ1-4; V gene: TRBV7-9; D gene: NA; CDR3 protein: CASSLVLDPGQPNEKLFF; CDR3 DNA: TGTGCCAGCAGCTTAGTCCTGGACCCGGGACAACCCAATGAAAAACTGTTTTTT
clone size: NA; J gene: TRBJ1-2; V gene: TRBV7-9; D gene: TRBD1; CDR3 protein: CASSLYAGTGKNYGYTF; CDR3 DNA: TGTGCCAGCAGCCTTTACGCCGGGACAGGGAAGAACTATGGCTACACCTTC
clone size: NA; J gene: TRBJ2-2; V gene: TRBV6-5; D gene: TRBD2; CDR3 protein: CASSPGRVGTGELFF; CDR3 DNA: TGTGCCAGCAGTCCTGGGAGGGTGGGAACCGGGGAGCTGTTTTTT
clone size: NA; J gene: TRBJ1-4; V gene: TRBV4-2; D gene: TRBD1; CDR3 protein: CASSSRGANEKLFF; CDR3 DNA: TGTGCCAGCAGCTCCAGGGGGGCTAATGAAAAACTGTTTTTT
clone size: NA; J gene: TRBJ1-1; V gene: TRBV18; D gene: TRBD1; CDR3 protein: CASSPFDRGATEAFF; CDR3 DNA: TGTGCCAGCTCACCTTTTGACAGGGGAGCGACTGAAGCTTTCTTT
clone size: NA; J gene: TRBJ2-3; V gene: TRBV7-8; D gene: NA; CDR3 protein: CASSFRRARTDTQYF; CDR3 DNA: TGTGCCAGCAGCTTTCGGCGGGCTCGCACAGATACGCAGTATTTT
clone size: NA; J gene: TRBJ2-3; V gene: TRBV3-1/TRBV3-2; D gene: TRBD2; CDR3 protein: CASSATRAGGEDTQYF; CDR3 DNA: TGTGCCAGCAGCGCTACTAGAGCGGGAGGAGAAGATACGCAGTATTTT
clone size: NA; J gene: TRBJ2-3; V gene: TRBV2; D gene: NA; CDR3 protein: CASSEENTDTQYF; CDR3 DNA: TGTGCCAGCAGTGAAGAAAACACAGATACGCAGTATTTT
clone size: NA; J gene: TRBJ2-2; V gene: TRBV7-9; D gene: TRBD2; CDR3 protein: CASPIGGRATGELFF; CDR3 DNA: TGTGCCAGCCCTATAGGCGGGAGGGCCACCGGGGAGCTGTTTTTT
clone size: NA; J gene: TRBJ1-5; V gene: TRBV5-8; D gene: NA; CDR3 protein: CASSGRAGYSNQPQHF; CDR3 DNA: TGTGCCAGCAGCGGCCGGGCGGGGTATAGCAATCAGCCCCAGCATTTT
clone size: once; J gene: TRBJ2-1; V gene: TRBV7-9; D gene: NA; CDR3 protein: CASSLAPGQGSSYNEQFF; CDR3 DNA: TGTGCCAGCAGCTTAGCCCCGGGTCAAGGGAGCTCCTACAATGAGCAGTTCTTC
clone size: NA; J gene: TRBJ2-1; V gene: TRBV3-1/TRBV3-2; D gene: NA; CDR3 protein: CASSHLPAEQFF; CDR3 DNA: TGTGCCAGCAGCCATCTACCCGCCGAGCAGTTCTTC
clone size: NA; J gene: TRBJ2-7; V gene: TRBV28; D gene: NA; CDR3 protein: CASSQGPYEQYF; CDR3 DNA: TGTGCCAGCAGCCAGGGGCCCTACGAGCAGTACTTC
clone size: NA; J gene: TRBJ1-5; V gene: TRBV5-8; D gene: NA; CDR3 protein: CASSLQYNQPQHF; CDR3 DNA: TGTGCCAGCAGCTTACAGTACAATCAGCCCCAGCATTTT